The entry that follows covers one TCR beta chain sequence. Its antigen is still unknown. The data were obtained in a study of T cell responses to AZD1222 COVID-19 vaccine. Findings and caveats of the study: When two AZD1222 doses had been given, Spike-specific TCR breadth and depth rose.

V lost 6 bases to trimming and J lost 0 bases; unmatched junction nucleotides: 1. The CDR3 consists of 13 residues. Pooled in the analysis were second doses at about 4 or about 12 weeks. TCRdb's copy holds only in-frame clones and misses some; the assay was immunoSEQ multiplex PCR. The top ten hold around 10% of the sample, which has fewer than 90,000 clones, approximately 90% seen once. This chain joins TRBV12-3 or TRBV12-4 and TRBJ1-1, with 7 bases matching TRBD1. Sequenced material: peripheral blood, taken 28 days after the second AZD1222 dose. This sequence was found in an adult who received the AZD1222 COVID-19 vaccine. The CDR3 protein is CASRRGLNTEAFF. DNA of the CDR3: TGTGCCAGCAGAAGGGGGCTGAACACTGAAGCTTTCTTT.